A selection of T cell receptor beta chains follows, all from one sample in a study of long-term antiretroviral therapy in people with HIV. Method: immunoSEQ multiplex PCR; TCRdb's copy keeps in-frame clones and lacks some. In the table there are 20,000 to 25,000 clones, roughly 82% of which are singletons. Material: unsorted PBMCs, obtained 0.1 years before starting antiretroviral therapy. The receptor set was obtained from a man between 18 and 35 years old with HIV. The CDR3 runs from the conserved cysteine through the conserved F or W. A D gene is named only where the DNA matches it firmly. Clone size is stated in some rows and not others, as once, few, many or a class when expanded.

J,V,size,D,CDR3,DNA
TRBJ1-6,TRBV2,few,NA,CASRGQSNNSPLHF,TGTGCCAGCAGAGGACAGTCGAACAATTCACCCCTCCACTTT
TRBJ1-1,TRBV6-1,NA,NA,CASSEEGGVIEAFF,TGTGCCAGCAGTGAAGAGGGGGGGGTCATTGAAGCTTTCTTT
TRBJ1-4,TRBV10-2,NA,NA,CASWGSGFNEKLFF,TGCGCCAGCTGGGGGTCAGGGTTTAATGAAAAACTGTTTTTT
TRBJ1-2,TRBV28,NA,NA,CASSFMRSYTF,TGTGCCAGCAGTTTTATGAGGAGCTACACCTTC
TRBJ1-1,TRBV28,NA,NA,CASSLPGRTEAFF,TGTGCCAGCAGTTTACCAGGGAGGACTGAAGCTTTCTTT
TRBJ2-7,TRBV7-2,NA,NA,CASSPIAGTNYEQYF,TGTGCCAGCAGCCCTATAGCCGGGACCAACTACGAGCAGTACTTC
TRBJ2-1,TRBV15,NA,NA,CATSRPPGPYNEQFF,TGTGCCACCAGCAGACCTCCAGGGCCCTACAATGAGCAGTTCTTC
TRBJ2-1,TRBV7-9,NA,TRBD2,CASSTSGGPKGQFF,TGTGCCAGCAGCACTAGCGGGGGCCCTAAAGGGCAGTTCTTC
TRBJ2-1,TRBV7-2,NA,NA,CASRKGSGTNEQFF,TGTGCCAGCCGAAAGGGCAGTGGTACCAATGAGCAGTTCTTC
TRBJ2-4,TRBV5-6,NA,TRBD1,CASSLADRGRNIQYF,TGTGCCAGCAGCTTGGCAGACAGGGGGCGAAACATTCAGTACTTC
TRBJ2-7,TRBV2,NA,NA,CASSYSWEQYF,TGTGCCAGCAGCTATAGCTGGGAGCAGTACTTC
TRBJ2-3,TRBV19,once,TRBD1,CASSLADRERLSDTQYF,TGTGCCAGTAGCCTGGCCGACAGGGAACGGTTATCAGATACGCAGTATTTT
TRBJ1-1,TRBV6-5,once,NA,CASSQPGPTYTEAFF,TGTGCCAGCAGCCAACCGGGACCTACGTACACTGAAGCTTTCTTT
TRBJ1-5,TRBV30,NA,NA,CAWMVKGSNQPQHF,TGTGCCTGGATGGTAAAGGGTAGCAATCAGCCCCAGCATTTT
TRBJ1-2,TRBV6-5,NA,NA,CASSYSGQFYGYTF,TGTGCCAGCAGTTACTCCGGACAGTTCTATGGCTACACCTTC
TRBJ1-1,TRBV7-9,NA,NA,CASSFREAEAFF,TGTGCCAGCAGCTTCAGGGAAGCCGAAGCTTTCTTT
TRBJ2-7,TRBV18,NA,NA,CASSLGSTYEQYF,TGTGCCAGCTCACTTGGCTCTACCTACGAGCAGTACTTC
TRBJ1-5,TRBV6-1,NA,TRBD1,CASSPDRGQPQHF,TGTGCCAGCAGTCCAGACAGGGGTCAGCCCCAGCATTTT
TRBJ1-2,TRBV30,NA,NA,CAWSVGDRPNYGYTF,TGTGCCTGGAGTGTAGGTGACAGACCTAACTATGGCTACACCTTC
TRBJ2-6,TRBV4-2,NA,TRBD1,CASSQTGVEGANVLTF,TGTGCCAGCAGCCAAACAGGGGTGGAAGGGGCCAACGTCCTGACTTTC
TRBJ2-7,TRBV6-6,NA,NA,CASSPSDPPNEQYF,TGTGCCAGCAGCCCAAGCGATCCTCCTAACGAGCAGTACTTC
TRBJ1-2,TRBV27,NA,TRBD1,CASSRTGIEYGYTF,TGTGCCAGCAGTCGGACAGGGATTGAGTATGGCTACACCTTC
TRBJ2-2,TRBV10-3,once,TRBD2,CAIALAGDTGELFF,TGTGCCATAGCCCTAGCGGGAGACACCGGGGAGCTGTTTTTT
TRBJ1-3,TRBV6-4,NA,NA,CASSDPAARDSGNTIYF,TGTGCCAGCAGTGACCCAGCTGCGAGAGATTCTGGAAACACCATATATTTT
TRBJ2-2,TRBV11-3,NA,NA,CASSLSPLANTGELFF,TGTGCCAGCAGCTTATCGCCACTCGCGAACACCGGGGAGCTGTTTTTT
TRBJ2-1,TRBV9,NA,TRBD2,CASRGTSGTDEQFF,TGTGCCAGCAGGGGGACTAGCGGGACGGATGAGCAGTTCTTC
TRBJ2-5,TRBV5-1,once,NA,CASTLTGGETQYF,TGCGCCAGCACACTGACAGGCGGGGAGACCCAGTACTTC
TRBJ2-2,TRBV15,NA,NA,CATSSPPGEAAGELFF,TGTGCCACCAGCAGTCCCCCGGGGGAAGCGGCCGGGGAGCTGTTTTTT
TRBJ1-5,TRBV12-5,NA,NA,CASALQAQPQHF,TGTGCTAGTGCCCTACAGGCTCAGCCCCAGCATTTT
TRBJ2-7,TRBV2,few,NA,CASTRQSLSSYEQYF,TGTGCCAGCACCCGCCAAAGCCTGAGCTCCTACGAGCAGTACTTC
TRBJ2-5,TRBV5-4,NA,NA,CASSLGLDEETQYF,TGTGCCAGCAGCTTGGGGCTTGACGAAGAGACCCAGTACTTC
TRBJ2-7,TRBV19,NA,NA,CASSPGWGASYEQYF,TGTGCCAGTAGTCCGGGGTGGGGGGCCTCCTACGAGCAGTACTTC
TRBJ1-1,TRBV6-1,NA,NA,CAMGGGEGIFSEAFF,TGTGCCATGGGGGGAGGGGAGGGAATCTTCTCTGAAGCTTTCTTT
TRBJ1-2,TRBV11-2,NA,NA,CASSFSPGRNYGYTF,TGTGCCAGCAGCTTCTCGCCGGGCCGGAACTATGGCTACACCTTC
TRBJ2-1,TRBV5-6,NA,NA,CASSLNNEQFF,TGTGCCAGCAGCTTAAACAATGAGCAGTTCTTC
TRBJ2-3,TRBV10-3,NA,TRBD1,CAITNDRGLVNTQYF,TGTGCCATCACCAACGACAGGGGGCTTGTAAATACGCAGTATTTT
TRBJ1-2,TRBV7-9,NA,NA,CASSSSTGLNYGYTF,TGTGCCAGCAGCTCCTCTACCGGACTGAACTATGGCTACACCTTC
TRBJ2-7,TRBV5-4,NA,TRBD1,CASSWDREGEQYF,TGTGCCAGCAGCTGGGACAGGGAAGGCGAGCAGTACTTC
TRBJ2-7,TRBV6-5,NA,NA,CASSYPGSYEQYF,TGTGCCAGCAGTTACCCTGGTAGCTACGAGCAGTACTTC
TRBJ1-4,TRBV4-3,medium-sized,NA,CASKTVVGNEKLFF,TGCGCCAGCAAAACCGTCGTAGGAAATGAAAAACTGTTTTTT
TRBJ1-1,TRBV15,NA,NA,CATSRGPRGTEAFF,TGTGCCACCAGCAGAGGGCCAAGGGGGACTGAAGCTTTCTTT
TRBJ2-7,TRBV6-6,NA,NA,CASSYMDAYEQYF,TGTGCCAGCAGTTACATGGACGCCTACGAGCAGTACTTC
TRBJ1-4,TRBV14,once,NA,CASTSWEKLFF,TGTGCCAGCACCTCGTGGGAAAAACTGTTTTTT
TRBJ1-2,TRBV7-9,NA,NA,CASSLSAGAYGYTF,TGTGCCAGCAGCTTATCAGCCGGTGCCTATGGCTACACCTTC
TRBJ2-1,TRBV19,NA,NA,CATKIRYSYDEQFF,TGTGCCACTAAGATCCGGTACTCCTACGATGAGCAGTTCTTC
TRBJ1-2,TRBV9,NA,NA,CASSAPIAGWDGYTF,TGTGCCAGCAGCGCTCCAATTGCAGGGTGGGATGGCTACACCTTC
TRBJ1-4,TRBV7-6,NA,NA,CASSLAMGGAQEKLFF,TGTGCCAGCAGCTTAGCCATGGGGGGGGCGCAAGAAAAACTGTTTTTT
TRBJ2-7,TRBV6-6,NA,NA,CASSYSRAGPTYEQYF,TGTGCCAGCAGTTACTCGAGAGCGGGTCCCACCTACGAGCAGTACTTC
TRBJ2-3,TRBV6-4,NA,TRBD2,CASSESGGSPDTQYF,TGTGCCAGCAGTGAATCGGGAGGATCCCCAGATACGCAGTATTTT
TRBJ2-2,TRBV27,once,NA,CASGFPGELFF,TGTGCAAGTGGGTTTCCCGGGGAGCTGTTTTTT
TRBJ2-3,TRBV9,NA,NA,CASSAAATDTQYF,TGTGCCAGCAGCGCGGCGGCCACAGATACGCAGTATTTT
TRBJ2-1,TRBV5-4,once,NA,CASSLGGPNEQFF,TGTGCCAGCAGCTTGGGAGGCCCCAATGAGCAGTTCTTC
TRBJ2-7,TRBV5-1,NA,NA,CASSLPRREGGSSYEQYF,TGCGCCAGCAGCTTACCCCGTCGAGAGGGGGGGTCCTCCTACGAGCAGTACTTC
TRBJ2-1,TRBV19,NA,NA,CATGHGPYNEQFF,TGTGCCACCGGACACGGGCCCTACAATGAGCAGTTCTTC
TRBJ2-5,TRBV2,NA,NA,CASLDSGTKETQYF,TGTGCCAGCTTGGATTCCGGGACGAAAGAGACCCAGTACTTC